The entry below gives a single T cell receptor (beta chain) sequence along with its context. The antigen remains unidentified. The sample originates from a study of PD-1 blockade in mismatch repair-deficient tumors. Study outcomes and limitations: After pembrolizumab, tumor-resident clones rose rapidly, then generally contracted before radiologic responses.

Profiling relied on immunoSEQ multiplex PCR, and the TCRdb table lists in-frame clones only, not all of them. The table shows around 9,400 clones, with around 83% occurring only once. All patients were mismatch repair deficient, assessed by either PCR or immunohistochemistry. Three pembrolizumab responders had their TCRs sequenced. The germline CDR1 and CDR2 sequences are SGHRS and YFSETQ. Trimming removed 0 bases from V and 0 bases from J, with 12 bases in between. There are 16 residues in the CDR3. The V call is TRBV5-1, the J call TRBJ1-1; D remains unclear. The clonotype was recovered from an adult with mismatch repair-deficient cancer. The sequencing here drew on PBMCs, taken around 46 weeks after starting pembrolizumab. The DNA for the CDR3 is TGCGCCAGCAGCTTGGAACCAACAGTTATGAACACTGAAGCTTTCTTT. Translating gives CASSLEPTVMNTEAFF.